The T cell receptor beta chain described here comes from a study of blood T cell repertoires in COVID-19. Study-wide context: T cells, B-cell-depleted T cells, or PBMCs provided the cDNA or gDNA that served as material.

The table came from immunoSEQ multiplex PCR; TCRdb's copy has only in-frame clones and leaves some out. The sample holds about 120,000 clones; 80% to 90% are singletons and the top ten take 3% to 4%. The CDR3 is made up of 12 amino acids. Germline values: CDR1 SGHVS, CDR2 FQNEAQ. Trimming removed 5 bases from V and 4 bases from J, with 7 bases in between. The chain couples TRBV7-8 to TRBJ2-3, with D unclear. This clonotype was sampled from a man between 40 and 49 years old with acute or convalescent COVID-19. What was sequenced was peripheral blood. CDR3 nucleotide sequence: TGTGCCAGCAGCCCGTTTGCAGATACGCAGTATTTT. It translates to CASSPFADTQYF. Looking up the rest from reference TRBV7-8 and TRBJ2-3 gives the full variable domain: GAGVSQSPRYKVAKRGQDVALRCDPISGHVSLFWYQQALGQGPEFLTYFQNEAQLDKSGLPSDRFFAERPEGSVSTLKIQRTQQEDSAVYLCASSPFADTQYFGPGTRLTVL.